The entry below describes one TCR beta chain. Its antigen is currently unknown. The table came from immunoSEQ multiplex PCR; TCRdb's copy has only in-frame clones and leaves some out. The sample lists about 51,000 clones; around 78% were seen once. The CDR3 loop spans 12 amino acids. V lost 6 bases and J 4 bases, leaving 7 bases between the germline ends. In germline, CDR1 is MDHEN, CDR2 SYDVKM. This sample was included in a study of a mutant IDH1 vaccine in newly diagnosed glioma. Time point given: week 5, during vaccination. Topical imiquimod was applied with each vaccine dose, which held 300 ug of mutant IDH1 20-mer peptide. General study points: The study observed vaccine-induced immune responses in around 94% of patients.

The sample consisted of PBMCs, taken from a glioma patient whose treatment included an IDH1 peptide vaccine. This receptor was obtained from a man over 45 with glioma. The rearrangement links TRBV28 to TRBJ1-5; no definite D call. CDR3 in amino acids: CASSPGNQPQHF. For the CDR3, the DNA is TGTGCCAGCAGCCCCGGTAATCAGCCCCAGCATTTT.